Sequencing of this TCR beta chain was carried out in a study of blood T cell repertoires in COVID-19 (dated by TCRdb to the early 2020s). About the investigation overall: The collaborator samples originated in the United States, Italy and Spain and spanned the acute and convalescent phases of COVID-19. The material from the prospective study consisted of cDNA or gDNA derived from T cells, B-cell-depleted T cells, or PBMCs. Subjects who had been exposed to COVID-19, were actively infected with it, or had recovered from it provided the deeply sampled blood TCRbeta repertoires that made up the dataset. The repertoires were released in a freely available public database meant as a resource for research on the immune response to SARS-CoV-2. Samples came from the ongoing ImmuneRACE study (first 160 participants) plus 1,254 subjects from 6 global collaborators. Nearly every sample came with metadata listing a de-identified subject ID, COVID-19 status, age in years and sex. Where HLA class I and class II types were available, the types were taken from metadata supplied by the sample provider, not from assay-based typing. The investigation overall reported the following: The quantity of clinical and demographic metadata differed by source and by participant and was supplied without curation.

Per the germline V gene, LGHNT is the CDR1 and FRNRAP is the CDR2. V was cut back by 5 bases and J by 1 base, leaving a gap of 8 bases between them. Inclusive of the bounding cysteine and phenylalanine, the CDR3 is 13 residues long. CDR3 DNA is the only sequence kept; it has 39 bases, read in frame from the first base. TCRbeta CDR3 regions were amplified from genomic DNA by means of the immunoSEQ Assay, a bias-controlled multiplex PCR. In the source study's methods: The number of nucleated cells in each sample was estimated by amplification of reference gene primers within the assay. Sequence reads were collapsed and filtered to measure the absolute abundance of every unique TCRbeta CDR3 rearrangement. For each sample, productive Simpson clonality was calculated as the square root of Simpson's diversity index over productive rearrangements. Drawn from immuneACCESS, this table holds only the in-frame rearrangements with V and J called that TCRdb kept. Clones are partly lost; checked studies trace under half to an unresolved V gene and leave the rest unexplained. V, J and clone size are those of that table, while D and trimming were read from the DNA. For this sample there are approximately 100,000 clones; 91% appear just once. 15% to 20% of the sample belongs to the ten largest clones.

Collaborating institutions collected whole blood in K2EDTA tubes following their own protocols. For TCRbeta analysis, collaborators shipped samples as frozen whole blood, isolated PBMCs, or DNA extracted from either of those sample types. On this clone: No cognate antigen has been identified for it. No base quality values were provided; no much bigger clone lies one nucleotide off.

The sequence was obtained from a man between 45 and 60 years old with acute or convalescent COVID-19. Rearrangement joined TRBV12-5 to TRBJ1-1; a confident D gene designation cannot be given. Input material: peripheral blood. The CDR3 amino acid sequence is: CASGRTGNTEAFF. The nucleotide sequence is TGTGCTAGTGGTAGGACTGGGAACACTGAAGCTTTCTTT.